The sequence of this T cell receptor (beta chain) was determined in a study of cytomegalovirus exposure and HLA in healthy donors. Regarding the study as a whole: Per a later analysis, roughly 17,000 TCR beta sequences showed association with HLA alleles at 0.05 false discovery rate. Accurate HLA-A and HLA-B prediction from TCR beta sequences was reported for most subjects.

The PCR ran on 60 Vbeta and 13 Jbeta primers. Clones were sequenced by immunoSEQ multiplex PCR, and TCRdb holds only the in-frame ones, with some missing. The sample shows some 140,000 clones, roughly 80% of them seen only once. The V end lost 6 bases, the J end lost 6 bases, and 14 bases lay between the germline ends. CDR1 and CDR2 from the germline V gene are MNHNS and SASEGT. The CDR3 has 13 residues. Healthy bone marrow donors formed the donor group. A remark on this clone: Its antigen is unidentified.

The sample consisted of PBMCs. The genes are TRBV6-1 and TRBJ1-2; possible D gene TRBD1, 6 bases. The TCR was taken from a woman aged 45-65 years in good health and CMV-seropositive. CDR3 region: CASRPRGGDGYTF. The CDR3 nucleotides are TGTGCCAGCAGGCCCAGGGGTGGAGATGGCTACACCTTC.